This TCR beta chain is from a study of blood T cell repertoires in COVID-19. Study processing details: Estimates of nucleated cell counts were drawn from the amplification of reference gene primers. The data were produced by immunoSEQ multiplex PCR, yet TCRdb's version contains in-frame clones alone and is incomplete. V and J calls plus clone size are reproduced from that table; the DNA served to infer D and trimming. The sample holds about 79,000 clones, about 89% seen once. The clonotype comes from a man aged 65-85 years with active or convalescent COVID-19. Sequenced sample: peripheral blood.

The CDR3 bases are TGTGCCAGCAGCCCCGCGGGGATCAATCAGCCCCAGCATTTT. Amino acids: CASSPAGINQPQHF. The chain links TRBV3-1 (or the pseudogene TRBV3-2) to TRBJ1-5; D is uncertain. V dropped 4 bases and J dropped 3 bases, with 10 bases sitting between them. The CDR3 totals 14 residues. Per germline, CDR1 LGHDT and CDR2 YNNKEL (reference sequence).